Below are 13 T cell receptor beta chains sequenced from a single sample in a study of PD-L1 blockade in urothelial cancer (dated by TCRdb to 2016 to 2017). The library was obtained by the immunoSEQ multiplex PCR assay. The source is immuneACCESS, and TCRdb retained only in-frame sequences with V and J called. Part of the clones is not carried over; for the studies checked, unresolved V genes explain less than half of this, and the remainder is unexplained. The table for this sample lists tens of thousands of clones; over 80% of them were counted only once. 9.2% of the sample goes to the ten largest clones. The meaning of the sample's time point label: pretreatment peripheral blood. The sequencing used PBMCs, collected around atezolizumab (anti-PD-L1) treatment. The receptors originated from a woman between 65 and 79 years old with urothelial cancer.

The count of this clone is one. The chain links TRBV7-5 to TRBJ2-1; the D call TRBD2 from the table was never checked on the DNA. TRBV7-5 is noted as a pseudogene. The CDR3 has 15 amino acids. The CDR3 nucleotides read TGTGTCAGAAGCCGTAGCGGGAGGGCCGGTAATGAGCAGTTCTTC. Translation gives CVRSRSGRAGNEQFF.

In the case of this clone: Other DNA sequences of this sample code for an identical CDR3. The rearrangement uses TRBV20-1 and TRBJ2-7; no definite D call. Germline-derived CDR1 and CDR2 are DFQATT and SNEGSKA (reference sequence). The CDR3 sequence is 9 residues long. V lost 3 bases and J lost 7, with 4 bases in between. The CDR3 spells CSASREQYF. In DNA form, the CDR3 reads TGCAGTGCTAGCCGGGAGCAGTACTTC.

The chain employs TRBV7-2 and TRBJ1-2; D gene uncertain. This CDR3 is 13 amino acids long. V lost 1 base to trimming and J lost 7 bases, with 10 bases between them. CDR1 SGHTA and CDR2 FQGNSA come from the germline V gene. The DNA of the CDR3 is TGTGCCAGCAGCTTAGTCGGGGAAGGTGGCTACACCTTC. Translation: CASSLVGEGGYTF.

The chain combines TRBV5-6 with TRBJ2-5; 8 nucleotides match TRBD1. The length of the CDR3 is 15 residues. V lost 4 bases and J lost 5; bases outside the gene matches: 10. Germline-derived CDR1 and CDR2 are SGHDT and YYEEEE. Here the CDR3 DNA reads TGTGCCAGCAGCCTGACCGCGACAGGGGAGGAGACCCAGTACTTC. Translating gives CASSLTATGEETQYF.

The rearrangement uses TRBV5-6 and TRBJ2-1; 8 nucleotides line up with TRBD2. The germline gives CDR1 SGHDT, CDR2 YYEEEE. Unmatched junction bases numbered 5, after V lost 1 base and J lost 5 bases. The CDR3 totals 15 residues. As DNA, the CDR3 is TGTGCCAGCAGCTTGAACGGGGGGGCTAACAATGAGCAGTTCTTC. Translated: CASSLNGGANNEQFF.

V usage is TRBV5-1 and J usage is TRBJ2-7; no definite D call. This CDR3 has 13 residues. Trimming stripped 2 bases from V and 4 bases from J, with 10 bases between. Germline-derived CDR1 and CDR2 are SGHRS and YFSETQ. In DNA form, the CDR3 reads TGCGCCAGCAGCTTTGGATTCGGGTACGAGCAGTACTTC. This gives the protein CASSFGFGYEQYF.

This sequence joins TRBV5-1 and TRBJ2-2; perhaps TRBD1 as D (6 bases). Germline loops: CDR1 SGHRS, CDR2 YFSETQ. This CDR3 has 16 amino acids. The V end lost 0 bases, the J end lost 3 bases, and 12 bases lay between the germline ends. CDR3 amino acids: CASSLVGGADTGELFF. CDR3 sequence (DNA): TGCGCCAGCAGCTTGGTTGGGGGCGCGGACACCGGGGAGCTGTTTTTT. Full variable domain (rest looked up from reference TRBV5-1 and TRBJ2-2): KAGVTQTPRYLIKTRGQQVTLSCSPISGHRSVSWYQQTPGQGLQFLFEYFSETQRNKGNFPGRFSGRQFSNSRSEMNVSTLELGDSALYLCASSLVGGADTGELFFGEGSRLTVL.

This chain uses TRBV5-5 with TRBJ2-7; no firm D call. The CDR3 length is 13 residues. Trimming removed 0 bases at V and 3 bases at J, with 7 bases between. The germline gives CDR1 SGHKS, CDR2 YYEKEE (reference sequence). This CDR3 reads CASSLEAGYEQYF. The CDR3 nucleotides read TGTGCCAGCAGCTTGGAGGCAGGCTACGAGCAGTACTTC.

This chain joins TRBV9 and TRBJ1-2; D perhaps matches TRBD1 (6 bases). This CDR3 is 14 amino acids long. V was clipped by 3 bases and J by 6 bases, with 15 bases between them. In germline, CDR1 is SGDLS, CDR2 YYNGEE. CDR3 coding DNA: TGTGCCAGCAGCGCCGATACAGGGTCGAATGGCTACACCTTC. Encoded protein: CASSADTGSNGYTF. The variable domain in full, with the rest retrieved from reference TRBV9 and TRBJ1-2, is DSGVTQTPKHLITATGQRVTLRCSPRSGDLSVYWYQQSLDQGLQFLIQYYNGEERAKGNILERFSAQQFPDLHSELNLSSLELGDSALYFCASSADTGSNGYTFGSGTRLTVV.

The V call is TRBV10-3, the J call TRBJ2-5, with a tentative D call TRBD2 (5 bases). This CDR3 is 14 amino acids long. Per germline, CDR1 ENHRY and CDR2 SYGVKD. Trimming left V 4 bases short and J 5 bases short, with 14 bases between. DNA of the CDR3: TGTGCCATCAGTGCGTCACTAGTCGCTGAGACCCAGTACTTC. It codes for CAISASLVAETQYF.

This clone appeared a few times. The chain is built from TRBV5-4 and TRBJ2-5, with D possibly matching TRBD2 (6 bases). The CDR3 consists of 14 residues. Germline V lookup: CDR1 SGHNT, CDR2 YYREEE (reference sequence). V lost 5 bases to trimming and J lost 2 bases, with 13 bases between them. Here the CDR3 DNA reads TGTGCCAGCAGTGCGGGGTACCGACAAGAGACCCAGTACTTC. It encodes CASSAGYRQETQYF. Filled out from reference TRBV5-4 and TRBJ2-5, the complete variable domain reads ETGVTQSPTHLIKTRGQQVTLRCSSQSGHNTVSWYQQALGQGPQFIFQYYREEENGRGNFPPRFSGLQFPNYSSELNVNALELDDSALYLCASSAGYRQETQYFGPGTRLLVL.

J is TRBJ2-2 and V is TRBV11-1, with 7 bases fitting TRBD2. Trimming at V came to 3 bases and at J to 3 bases, leaving 7 bases not matched to a gene. The CDR3 totals 16 residues. CDR1 is SGHAT and CDR2 is FQDESV in the germline V gene (reference sequence). CDR3 nucleotide sequence: TGTGCCAGCAGCTTCCCTGCTAGCGGATACACCGGGGAGCTGTTTTTT. Translation: CASSFPASGYTGELFF.

The CDR3 DNA reads TGTGCCAGTAGCCCACTAGCGGGGGGGCGGGGACGCCAGTACTTC. Translating gives CASSPLAGGRGRQYF. This chain connects TRBV19 to TRBJ2-5, with 13 nucleotides matching TRBD2. This CDR3 has 15 amino acids. Trimming took 6 bases from V and 10 from J; bases not matched to a gene: 11. Germline CDR1 and CDR2: LNHDA and SQIVND (reference sequence).